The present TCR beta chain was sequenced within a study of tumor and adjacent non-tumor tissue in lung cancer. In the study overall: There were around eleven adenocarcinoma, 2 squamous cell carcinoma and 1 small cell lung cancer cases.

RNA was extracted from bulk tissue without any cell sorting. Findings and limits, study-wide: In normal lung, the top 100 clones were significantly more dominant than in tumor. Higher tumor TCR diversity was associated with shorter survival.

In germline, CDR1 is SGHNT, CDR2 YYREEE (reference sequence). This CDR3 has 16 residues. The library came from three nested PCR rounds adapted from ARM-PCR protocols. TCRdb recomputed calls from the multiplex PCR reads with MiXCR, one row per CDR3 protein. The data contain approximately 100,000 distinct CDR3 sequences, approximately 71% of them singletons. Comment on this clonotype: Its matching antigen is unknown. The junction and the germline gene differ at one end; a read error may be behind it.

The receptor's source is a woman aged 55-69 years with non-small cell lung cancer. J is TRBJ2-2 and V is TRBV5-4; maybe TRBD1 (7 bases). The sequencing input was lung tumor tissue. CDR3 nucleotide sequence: TGTGCCAGCAGTCCCGGGGCAGGGGGGAGGACCGGGGAGCTGTATTTT. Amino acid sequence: CASSPGAGGRTGELYF. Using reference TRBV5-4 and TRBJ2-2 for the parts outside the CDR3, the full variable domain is ETGVTQSPTHLIKTRGQQVTLRCSSQSGHNTVSWYQQALGQGPQFIFQYYREEENGRGNFPPRFSGLQFPNYSSELNVNALELDDSALYLCASSPGAGGRTGELYFGEGSRLTVL.